What follows is one T cell receptor (beta chain) and its context. Under the authors' procedure: Amplification of reference gene primers was used by the study to estimate nucleated cell counts. Assay: immunoSEQ multiplex PCR; the TCRdb copy retains only in-frame clones and omits some. The V and J calls and clone size were taken over from that table, and D and trimming were inferred from the DNA. This table holds under 250,000 clones, roughly nine tenths found once. The length of the CDR3 is 19 residues. V lost 2 bases to trimming and J lost 7 bases, with 29 bases between them. Germline V CDR1 and CDR2: MNHEY, SMNVEV (reference sequence). This record belongs to a study of blood T cell repertoires in COVID-19.

V and J are TRBV27 and TRBJ1-1; possible D gene TRBD1, 6 bases. The clonotype was recovered from a woman aged 55 to 70 who had recovered from COVID-19. The sample comprised peripheral blood. CDR3 coding DNA: TGTGCCAGCAGTTTAGTACGGGGGGCAAGCGGGGCGGTGGAAGTTGAAGCTTTCTTT. Its translation is CASSLVRGASGAVEVEAFF.